This passage covers 10 T cell receptor beta chains from one sample sequenced in a study of blood T cell repertoires in COVID-19. Profiling relied on immunoSEQ multiplex PCR, and the TCRdb table lists in-frame clones only, not all of them. The sample shows about 130,000 clones, about four fifths of them seen only once. The specimen was peripheral blood. Receptors originate from a woman aged 50 to 65 with acute or convalescent COVID-19.

The genes are TRBV6-6 and TRBJ1-2; unclear D gene. The ends were cut back, 2 bases at V and 5 bases at J, with 12 bases in the middle. This CDR3 contains 14 residues. CDR1 MNHNY and CDR2 SVGAGI come from the germline V gene (reference sequence). The CDR3 region has the DNA TGTGCCAGCAGTTACGAGGAAGGCTCGTATGGCTACACCTTC. Protein product: CASSYEEGSYGYTF.

About this clone: Sequence at one end of the junction differs from germline and may be a read error. The chain links TRBV29-1 to TRBJ2-7, with TRBD1 matching 8 bases. The CDR3 runs to 13 residues. In germline, CDR1 is SQVTM, CDR2 ANQGSEA. CDR3 nucleotides: TGCAGCTTTGATGTGGTGGACAGGGACGAGCAGTACTTC. It encodes CSFDVVDRDEQYF.

The chain employs TRBV3-1 (or the pseudogene TRBV3-2) and TRBJ1-4; 10 bases fit TRBD1. Per the germline V gene, CDR1 is LGHDT and CDR2 is YNNKEL (reference sequence). Trimming at V came to 0 bases and at J to 8 bases, leaving 12 bases not matched to a gene. The CDR3 length is 18 residues. CDR3 loop: CASSQEDSTGTGEEKLFF. CDR3 nucleotides: TGTGCCAGCAGCCAAGAAGACTCTACCGGGACAGGGGAGGAAAAACTGTTTTTT.

This clone has just a few counts. The CDR3 region is CASSSYPGYYEQYF. The CDR3 bases are TGTGCCAGCAGCTCGTACCCAGGGTACTACGAGCAGTACTTC. The rearrangement joins TRBV7-2 to TRBJ2-7; a weak D match, TRBD1 (5 bases). The CDR3 spans 14 residues. Germline lookup yields CDR1 SGHTA and CDR2 FQGNSA. V was trimmed by 4 bases and J by 3 bases, leaving 13 bases between them.

The chain employs TRBV5-8 and TRBJ1-2; 7 nucleotides align to TRBD1. The CDR3 loop spans 14 amino acids. V was pared by 0 bases and J by 3 bases, with 2 bases of the junction left unmatched. Germline V CDR1 and CDR2: SGHTS, YDEGEE. The CDR3, as DNA: TGTGCCAGCAGCTTGGTAGGGACAGACTATGGCTACACCTTC. The encoded protein is CASSLVGTDYGYTF.

This clone appeared a few times. The chain joins TRBV6-5 to TRBJ2-7; 10 bases are shared with TRBD1. The germline CDR1 and CDR2 sequences are MNHEY and SVGAGI. With V trimmed by 9 bases and J by 4 bases, 12 bases remained unmatched. The length of the CDR3 is 15 residues. This CDR3 reads CASTSPGQGSYEQYF. In DNA, the CDR3 is TGTGCCAGTACATCCCCGGGACAGGGGTCATACGAGCAGTACTTC.

This clone was observed once. The rearrangement joins TRBV27 to TRBJ2-7, with a possible D match to TRBD2 (5 bases). From germline, CDR1 is MNHEY and CDR2 SMNVEV (reference sequence). The CDR3 is 15 amino acids. Trimming removed 5 bases from V and 0 bases from J, with 14 bases in between. The CDR3 DNA is TGTGCCAGCAGTGCCGACTACGCTTCCTCCTACGAGCAGTACTTC. It codes for CASSADYASSYEQYF.

This clone was observed once. The chain employs TRBV7-7 and TRBJ2-2, with D tentatively TRBD2 (5 bases). Trimming shortened V by 5 bases and J by 0 bases, and 10 bases separated the two germline ends. The CDR3 loop spans 15 amino acids. Germline values: CDR1 SSHAT, CDR2 FNYEAQ (reference sequence). CDR3 sequence reads: CASSPPGTNTGELFF. The CDR3, as DNA: TGTGCCAGCAGCCCCCCGGGGACGAACACCGGGGAGCTGTTTTTT.

This sequence joins TRBV6-5 and TRBJ1-2; the match to TRBD1 covers 11 bases. Germline assignment: CDR1 MNHEY and CDR2 SVGAGI. V lost 5 bases, J lost 8 bases, and 7 bases stayed unmatched. The CDR3 spans 14 residues. CDR3 DNA: TGTGCCAGCAGTAGGGACAGGGGGAGAATAGGCTACACCTTC. Its translation is CASSRDRGRIGYTF.

This sequence joins TRBV30 and TRBJ1-6, with D perhaps matching TRBD1 (5 bases). The CDR3 is 12 residues long. V lost 3 bases to trimming and J lost 10 bases, with 10 bases between them. CDR1 is GTSNPN and CDR2 is SVGIG in the germline V gene (reference sequence). The CDR3 here is CAWREGRSPLHF. DNA of the CDR3: TGTGCCTGGAGGGAGGGGAGGTCACCCCTCCACTTT.